These 2 T cell receptor beta chains share one sample of origin, sequenced in a study of shared clonotypes between healthy human individuals. Using immunoSEQ multiplex PCR, the repertoire was profiled, and TCRdb retains in-frame clones only, with some absent. The data hold a few hundred thousand clones, with around 86% observed a single time. The sequenced sample consisted of memory CD8+ T cells sorted from blood. Subset described: CD45RO+ cells pooled with CCR7-negative TemRA cells. The receptors derive from a man between 18 and 35 years old in good health.

The chain's CDR3 is CASSAGITYEQYF. CDR3 coding DNA: TGTGCCAGTAGTGCAGGGATAACCTACGAGCAGTACTTC. The chain is built from TRBV19 and TRBJ2-7; maybe TRBD1 (5 bases). V was shortened by 5 bases and J by 2 bases, with 10 bases between the two germline ends. The CDR3 totals 13 residues. Germline V lookup: CDR1 LNHDA, CDR2 SQIVND (reference sequence).

The chain joins TRBV7-8 to TRBJ2-7; 9 nucleotides align to TRBD2. The ends lost 2 bases at V and 5 bases at J; junction bases unmatched: 4. Germline CDR1 and CDR2: SGHVS and FQNEAQ. The CDR3 has 14 residues. CDR3 sequence: CASSLNAGGHEQYF. The CDR3 DNA sequence: TGTGCCAGCAGCTTAAACGCGGGGGGGCACGAGCAGTACTTC.